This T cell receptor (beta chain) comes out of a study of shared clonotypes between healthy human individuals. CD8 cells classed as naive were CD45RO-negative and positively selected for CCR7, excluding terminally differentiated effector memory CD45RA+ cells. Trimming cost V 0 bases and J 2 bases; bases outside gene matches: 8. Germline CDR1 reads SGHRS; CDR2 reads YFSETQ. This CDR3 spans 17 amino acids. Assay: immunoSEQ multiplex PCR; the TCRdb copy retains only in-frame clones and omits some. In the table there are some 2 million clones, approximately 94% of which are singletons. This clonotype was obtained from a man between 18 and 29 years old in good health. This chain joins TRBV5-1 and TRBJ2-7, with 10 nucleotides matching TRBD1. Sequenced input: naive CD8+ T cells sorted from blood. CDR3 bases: TGCGCCAGCAGCTTGGGCCGATTAGGGACAGGGGCCTACGAGCAGTACTTC. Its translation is CASSLGRLGTGAYEQYF.